What follows is one T cell receptor (beta chain) and its context. The sample originates from a study of blood T cell repertoires in COVID-19. As for the study in general: Acute and convalescent COVID-19 samples came from the United States, Italy and Spain.

Sequencing used immunoSEQ multiplex PCR; TCRdb keeps in-frame clones, though not all of them. The sample shows some 150,000 clones, around 85% of them seen only once. The clonotype originates from a woman in her fifties or sixties with COVID-19, enrolled during active disease. Specimen: peripheral blood.

In DNA form, the CDR3 reads TGTGCCAGCAGCTTAGGACAGGGATCTCAGCCCCAGCATTTT. Its protein is CASSLGQGSQPQHF. The gene calls are TRBV5-6 and TRBJ1-5; TRBD1 aligns across 8 bases. The length of the CDR3 is 14 residues. With V trimmed by 2 bases and J by 6 bases, 4 bases remained unmatched. Germline-derived CDR1 and CDR2 are SGHDT and YYEEEE.